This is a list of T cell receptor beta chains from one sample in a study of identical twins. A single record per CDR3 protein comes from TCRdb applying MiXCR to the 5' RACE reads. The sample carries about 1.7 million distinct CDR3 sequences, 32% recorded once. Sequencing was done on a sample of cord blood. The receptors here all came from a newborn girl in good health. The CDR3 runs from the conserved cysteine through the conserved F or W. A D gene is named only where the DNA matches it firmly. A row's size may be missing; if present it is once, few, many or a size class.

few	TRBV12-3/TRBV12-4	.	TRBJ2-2	TGTGCCAGCAGTCTAGGGAACGGGGAGCTGTTTTTT	CASSLGNGELFF
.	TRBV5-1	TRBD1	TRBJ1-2	TGCGCCAGCAGCCCTGGAGGAGGGGGCGACTATGGCTACACCTTC	CASSPGGGGDYGYTF
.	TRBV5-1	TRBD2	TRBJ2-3	TGCGCCAGCAGTAAGAGCGGGAACCCCACAGATACGCAGTATTTT	CASSKSGNPTDTQYF
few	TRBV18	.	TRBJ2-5	TGTGCCAGCTCAATACGGGAGAACCAAGAGACCCAGTACTTC	CASSIRENQETQYF
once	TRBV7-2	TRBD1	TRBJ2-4	TGTGCCAGCAGCTTGGCACTTTTACAGGGGGACATTCAGTACTTC	CASSLALLQGDIQYF
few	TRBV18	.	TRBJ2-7	TGTGCCAGCTCACCACCGGCAGGTACCTACGAGCAGTACTTC	CASSPPAGTYEQYF
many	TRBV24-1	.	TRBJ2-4	TGTGCCACCAGTGATTTGCAGGGGGGGGACATTCAGTACTTC	CATSDLQGGDIQYF
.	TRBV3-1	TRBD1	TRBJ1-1	TGTGCCAGCAGCCGAGTCAGGGGGAGTGAAGCTTTCTTT	CASSRVRGSEAFF
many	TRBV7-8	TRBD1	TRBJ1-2	TGTGCCAGCAGCTTTCGACGGACAGGGGGCTATGGCTACACCTTC	CASSFRRTGGYGYTF
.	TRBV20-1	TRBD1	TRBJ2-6	TGCAGTGCTCCGACAGGGACCGGGGCCAACGTCCTGACTTTC	CSAPTGTGANVLTF
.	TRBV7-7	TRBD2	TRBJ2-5	TGTGCTAGCAGTTATATAGCGGGGAGCCAAGAGACCCAGTACTTC	CASSYIAGSQETQYF
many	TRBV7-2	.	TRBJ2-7	TGTGCCAGCAGCTTAGTTTGGGGTTTGTACGAGCAGTACTTC	CASSLVWGLYEQYF
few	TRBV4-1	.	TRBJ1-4	TGCGCCAGCAGCCAAGCTTGGGGCTCACAGAGGGAAAAACTGTTTTTT	CASSQAWGSQREKLFF
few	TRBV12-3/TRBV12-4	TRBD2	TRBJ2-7	TGTGCCAGCAGCCGCGGACTAGGCCCATTAGTCTACGAGCAGTACTTC	CASSRGLGPLVYEQYF
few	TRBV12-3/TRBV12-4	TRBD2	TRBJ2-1	TGTGCCAGCAGCCCGACCGGGACTAGCGGGAGGGGGTTCTTC	CASSPTGTSGRGFF
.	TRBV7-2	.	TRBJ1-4	TGTGCCAGCAGCTTATCCAGATCCGAAAAACTGTTTTTT	CASSLSRSEKLFF
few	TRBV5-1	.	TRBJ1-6	TGCGCCAGCAGCTTGATCCCTCGACAGGCCAAATCACGAATTTCACCCCTCCACTTT	CASSLIPRQAKSRISPLHF
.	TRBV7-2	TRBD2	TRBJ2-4	TGTGCCAGCAGCCTTAGACTAGCGTTAAGAGCCAAAAACATTCAGTACTTC	CASSLRLALRAKNIQYF
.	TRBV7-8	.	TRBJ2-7	TGTGCCAGCAGCTATTTTAGTTACCGGGAGCAGTACTTC	CASSYFSYREQYF
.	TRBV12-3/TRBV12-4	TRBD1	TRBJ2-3	TGTGCCAGCGTCCCGGGACAGGGGGCAGATACGCAGTATTTT	CASVPGQGADTQYF
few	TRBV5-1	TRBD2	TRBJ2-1	TGCGCCAGCAGCTCCTTTAGCGGGAGTGTCACCTACAATGAGCAGTTCTTC	CASSSFSGSVTYNEQFF
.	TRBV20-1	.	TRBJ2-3	TGCAGTGCTAGCGATACACGACTCGAGGGTACGCAGTATTTT	CSASDTRLEGTQYF
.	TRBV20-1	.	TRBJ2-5	TGCAGTGCCCAGAGGGGACCACAGGGAATCCAAGAGACCCAGTACTTC	CSAQRGPQGIQETQYF
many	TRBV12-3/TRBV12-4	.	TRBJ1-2	TGTGCCAGCAGTCCTGTTGTTCGGTGGTATGGCTACACCTTC	CASSPVVRWYGYTF
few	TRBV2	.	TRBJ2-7	TGTGCCAGCAGGGGGACAAGGGGTAAGACCTACGAGCAGTACTTC	CASRGTRGKTYEQYF
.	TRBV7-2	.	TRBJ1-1	TGTGCCAGCAGCTTTTCTCTCCCGAACACTGAAGCTTTCTTT	CASSFSLPNTEAFF
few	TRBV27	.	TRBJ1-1	TGTGCCAGCAGCCGATGGGGGACTGAAGCTTTCTTT	CASSRWGTEAFF
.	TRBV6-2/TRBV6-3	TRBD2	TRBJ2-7	TGTGCCAGCAGTACCAGACTAGCGGGTTCCGAGCAGTACTTC	CASSTRLAGSEQYF
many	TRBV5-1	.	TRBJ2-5	TGTGCCAGCAGTTTAGAAGGCGGCCAAGAGACCCAGTACTTC	CASSLEGGQETQYF
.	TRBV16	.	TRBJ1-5	TGTGCCAGCAACGGTGGGGGGTGGCAGCCCCAGCATTTT	CASNGGGWQPQHF
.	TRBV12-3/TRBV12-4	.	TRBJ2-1	TGTGCCAACAGTTCGGACTTCTACAATGAGCAGTTCTTC	CANSSDFYNEQFF
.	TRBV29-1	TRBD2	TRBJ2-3	TGCAGCGTTGAAGGTCCCGGGACTTACAACCAGCGGGGTCGAGATACGCAGTATTTT	CSVEGPGTYNQRGRDTQYF
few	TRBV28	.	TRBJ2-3	TGTGCCAGCACCACTAGGGGGGTATCGAGCACAGATACGCAGTATTTT	CASTTRGVSSTDTQYF
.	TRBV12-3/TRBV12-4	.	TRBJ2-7	TGTGCCAGCAGCCTGAGGGACTCCTACCACGAGCAGTACTTC	CASSLRDSYHEQYF
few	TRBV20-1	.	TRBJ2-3	TGCAGTGCTACGGGGGAGGCGCAGTATTTT	CSATGEAQYF
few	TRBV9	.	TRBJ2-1	TGTGCCAGCAGATCCTCCCGGACAAGGGAGCAGGAGCAGTTCTTC	CASRSSRTREQEQFF
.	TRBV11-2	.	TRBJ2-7	TGTGCCAGCAGCTTAGATCTTTACACCTTCTCCTACGAGCAGTACTTC	CASSLDLYTFSYEQYF
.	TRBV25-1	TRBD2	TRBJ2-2	TGTGCCAGCAGTGAATCCGCGGGAGGGTACACCGGGGAGCTGTTTTTT	CASSESAGGYTGELFF